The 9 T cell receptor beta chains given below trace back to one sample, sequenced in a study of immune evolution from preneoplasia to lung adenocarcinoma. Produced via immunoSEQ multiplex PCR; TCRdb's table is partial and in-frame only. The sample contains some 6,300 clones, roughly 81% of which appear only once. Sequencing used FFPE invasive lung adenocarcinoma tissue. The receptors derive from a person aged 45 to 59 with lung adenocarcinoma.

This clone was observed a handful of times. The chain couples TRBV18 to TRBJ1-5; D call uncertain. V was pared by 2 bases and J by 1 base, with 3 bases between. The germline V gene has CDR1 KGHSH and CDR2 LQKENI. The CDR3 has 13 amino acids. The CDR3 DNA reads TGTGCCAGCTCACCAGAAAGCAATCAGCCCCAGCATTTT. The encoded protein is CASSPESNQPQHF.

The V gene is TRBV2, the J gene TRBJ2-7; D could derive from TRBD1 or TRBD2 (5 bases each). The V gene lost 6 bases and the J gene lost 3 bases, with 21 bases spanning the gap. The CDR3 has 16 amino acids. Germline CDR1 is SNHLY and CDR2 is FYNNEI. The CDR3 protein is CASSDPGTKFGYEQYF. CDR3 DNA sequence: TGTGCCAGCAGCGATCCCGGGACCAAGTTTGGCTACGAGCAGTACTTC.

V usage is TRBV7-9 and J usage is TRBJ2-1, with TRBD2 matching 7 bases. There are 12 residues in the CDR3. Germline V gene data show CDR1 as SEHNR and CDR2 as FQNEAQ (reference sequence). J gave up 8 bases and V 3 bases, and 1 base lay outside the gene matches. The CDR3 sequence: CASSFRGDEQFF. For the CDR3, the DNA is TGTGCCAGCAGCTTTCGGGGGGATGAGCAGTTCTTC.

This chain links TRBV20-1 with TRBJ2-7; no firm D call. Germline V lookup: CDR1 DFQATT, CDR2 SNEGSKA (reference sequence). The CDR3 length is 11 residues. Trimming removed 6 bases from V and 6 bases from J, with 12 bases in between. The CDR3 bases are TGCAGTGCCCCCCTCCCCCTCGAGCAGTACTTC. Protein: CSAPLPLEQYF.

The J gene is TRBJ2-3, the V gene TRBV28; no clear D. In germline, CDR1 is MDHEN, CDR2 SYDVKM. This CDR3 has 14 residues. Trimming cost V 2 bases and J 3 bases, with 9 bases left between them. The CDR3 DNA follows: TGTGCCAGCAGTTTAGAGTGGAAAACAGATACGCAGTATTTT. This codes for CASSLEWKTDTQYF.

The CDR3 protein is CASSQDSGNTIYF. In DNA form, the CDR3 reads TGTGCCAGCAGTCAGGATTCTGGAAACACCATATATTTT. The V gene is TRBV2, the J gene TRBJ1-3, with D unresolved. V lost 5 bases and J 1 base, leaving 6 bases between the germline ends. CDR3 length: 13 residues. The germline CDR1 and CDR2 sequences are SNHLY and FYNNEI.

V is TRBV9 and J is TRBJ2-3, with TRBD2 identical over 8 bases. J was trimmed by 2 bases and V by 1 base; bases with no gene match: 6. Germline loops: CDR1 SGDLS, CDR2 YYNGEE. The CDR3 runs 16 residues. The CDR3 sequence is CASSVLVLADTDTQYF. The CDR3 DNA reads TGTGCCAGCAGCGTATTAGTACTAGCGGACACAGATACGCAGTATTTT.

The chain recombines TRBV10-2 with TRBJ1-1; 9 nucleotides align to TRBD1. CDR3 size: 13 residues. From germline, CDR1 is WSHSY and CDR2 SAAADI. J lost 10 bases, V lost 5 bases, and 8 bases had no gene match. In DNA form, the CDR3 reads TGCGCCAGCAGTCCCATCCGGGACAGGGTAGCTTTCTTT. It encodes CASSPIRDRVAFF.

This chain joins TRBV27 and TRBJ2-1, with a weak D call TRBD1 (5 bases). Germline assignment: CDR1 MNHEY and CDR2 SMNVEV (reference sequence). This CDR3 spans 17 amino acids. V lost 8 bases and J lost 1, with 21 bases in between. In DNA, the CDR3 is TGTGCCAGCTTAGGACGACTCCAGGGTAGGTCCTACAATGAGCAGTTCTTC. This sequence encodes CASLGRLQGRSYNEQFF.